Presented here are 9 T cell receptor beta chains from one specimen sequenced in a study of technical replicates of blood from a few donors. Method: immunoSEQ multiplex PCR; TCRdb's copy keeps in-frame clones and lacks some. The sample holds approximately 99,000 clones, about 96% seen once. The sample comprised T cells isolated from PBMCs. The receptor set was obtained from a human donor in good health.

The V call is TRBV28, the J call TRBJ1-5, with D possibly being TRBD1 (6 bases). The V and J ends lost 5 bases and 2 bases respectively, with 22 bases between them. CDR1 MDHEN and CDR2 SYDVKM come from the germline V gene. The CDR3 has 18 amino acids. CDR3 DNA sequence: TGTGCCAGCAGTAGGGACACCCTCGGTTACTTAGGCAATCAGCCCCAGCATTTT. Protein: CASSRDTLGYLGNQPQHF.

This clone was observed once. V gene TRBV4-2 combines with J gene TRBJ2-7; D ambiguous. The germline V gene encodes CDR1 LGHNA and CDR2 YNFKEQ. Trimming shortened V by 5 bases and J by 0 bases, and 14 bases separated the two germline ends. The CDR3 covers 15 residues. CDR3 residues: CASSVPSETSYEQYF. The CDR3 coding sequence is TGTGCCAGCAGCGTTCCCTCAGAAACCTCCTACGAGCAGTACTTC.

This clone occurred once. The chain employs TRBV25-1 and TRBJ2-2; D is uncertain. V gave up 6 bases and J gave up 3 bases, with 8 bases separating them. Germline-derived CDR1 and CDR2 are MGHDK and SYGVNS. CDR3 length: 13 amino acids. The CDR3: CASSTLYTGELFF. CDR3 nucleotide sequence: TGTGCCAGCAGCACACTATACACCGGGGAGCTGTTTTTT.

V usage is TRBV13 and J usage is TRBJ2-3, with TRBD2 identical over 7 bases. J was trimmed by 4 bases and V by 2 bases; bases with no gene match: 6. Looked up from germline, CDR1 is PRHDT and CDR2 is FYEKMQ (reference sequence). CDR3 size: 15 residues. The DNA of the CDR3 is TGTGCCAGCAGCTTACGGCGGGAGACGGCAGATACGCAGTATTTT. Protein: CASSLRRETADTQYF. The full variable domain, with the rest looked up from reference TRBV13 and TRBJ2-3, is AAGVIQSPRHLIKEKRETATLKCYPIPRHDTVYWYQQGPGQDPQFLISFYEKMQSDKGSIPDRFSAQQFSDYHSELNMSSLELGDSALYFCASSLRRETADTQYFGPGTRLTVL.

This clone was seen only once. The CDR3 loop reads CASSPRDQPQHF. The CDR3 bases are TGTGCCAGCAGTCCCCGTGATCAGCCCCAGCATTTT. This chain joins TRBV28 and TRBJ1-5; no firm D call. The CDR3 is made up of 12 amino acids. V gave up 5 bases and J gave up 5 bases, with 7 bases separating them. From germline, CDR1 is MDHEN and CDR2 SYDVKM.

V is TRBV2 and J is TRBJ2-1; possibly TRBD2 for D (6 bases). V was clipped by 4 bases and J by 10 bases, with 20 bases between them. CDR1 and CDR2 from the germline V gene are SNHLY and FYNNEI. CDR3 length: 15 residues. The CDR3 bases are TGTGCCAGCAGTGCCCCCGGGGGACCCTTAGACGAGCAGTTCTTC. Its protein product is CASSAPGGPLDEQFF.

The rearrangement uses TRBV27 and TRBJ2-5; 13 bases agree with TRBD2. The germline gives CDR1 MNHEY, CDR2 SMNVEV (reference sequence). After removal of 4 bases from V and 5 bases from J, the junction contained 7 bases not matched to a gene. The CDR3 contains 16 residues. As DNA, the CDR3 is TGTGCCAGCAGTTCCTTACTAGCGGGAGGGCCGGAGACCCAGTACTTC. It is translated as CASSSLLAGGPETQYF.

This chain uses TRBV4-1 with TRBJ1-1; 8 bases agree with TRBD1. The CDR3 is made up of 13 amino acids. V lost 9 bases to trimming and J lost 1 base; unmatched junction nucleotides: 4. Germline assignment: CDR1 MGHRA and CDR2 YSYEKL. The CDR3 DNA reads TGCGCCAGTTCCGACAGGGGGAACACTGAAGCTTTCTTT. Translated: CASSDRGNTEAFF.

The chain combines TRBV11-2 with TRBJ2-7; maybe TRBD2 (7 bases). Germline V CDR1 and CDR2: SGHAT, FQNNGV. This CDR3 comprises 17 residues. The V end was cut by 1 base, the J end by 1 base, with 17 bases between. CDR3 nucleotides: TGTGCCAGCAGCTTAGTACAGGGTCAGCGGGATTCCTACGAGCAGTACTTC. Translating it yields CASSLVQGQRDSYEQYF. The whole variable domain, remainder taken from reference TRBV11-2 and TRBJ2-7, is EAGVAQSPRYKIIEKRQSVAFWCNPISGHATLYWYQQILGQGPKLLIQFQNNGVVDDSQLPKDRFSAERLKGVDSTLKIQPAKLEDSAVYLCASSLVQGQRDSYEQYFGPGTRLTVT.